This TCR beta chain stems from a study of early T cells in non-severe SARS-CoV-2 infection. TCRdb reanalysed the 5' RACE reads using MiXCR and keeps one entry per CDR3 protein. The table lists around 58,000 distinct CDR3 sequences, more than 9.5% of them singletons. V shed 4 bases and J shed 3 bases, with 16 bases lying between them. Looked up from germline, CDR1 is SGHRS and CDR2 is YFSETQ. The CDR3 totals 15 residues. This clonotype has more than one count but fewer than ten. The genes are TRBV5-1 and TRBJ2-5; D perhaps matches TRBD2 (7 bases). The receptor's source is an adult who was a healthcare worker with PCR-confirmed SARS-CoV-2 infection or an uninfected control (not recorded which). Sequencing was performed on whole blood. In DNA, the CDR3 is TGCGCCAGCAGCGATACAGGGAGGGCGGAAGAGACCCAGTACTTC. Residues: CASSDTGRAEETQYF.